This TCR beta chain was found in a study of human T cells and chemical hapten exposure (dated by TCRdb to about 2021). General notes on the study: For sensitization, 2% DPC in acetone was applied to a 2 cm by 2 cm area of upper inner arm skin. Nearly 30 alopecia patients provided blood for TCR sequencing at one to four time points (pre-sensitization, 2, 6 and 24 weeks). Blood samples were taken from patients before sensitization (week 0) and at 2, 6 and about 24 weeks after DPC sensitization. Patch tests used Finn chambers with 0.01% DPC on the upper back, scored after 6 days by International Contact Dermatitis Research Group standards. In alopecia patients, the study followed how the peripheral blood TCR repertoire changed in vivo over primary and secondary sensitization to diphenylcyclopropenone (DPC), a hapten. The libraries were sequenced as a pool, and the TCR yield per sample differed mostly because of small variations in library volumes within the pool. Alopecia areata with under or over 50% scalp involvement, alopecia totalis and alopecia universalis were represented in the patient cohort, which was mostly female. Throughout the approximately 26-week study period, patients were also given weekly therapeutic DPC doses on the scalp.

The library was built by means of RACE. Sequencing relied on a NextSeq 500. During library preparation, unique molecular identifiers were attached to individual cDNA molecules so that TCRs could be counted in a quantitative, reproducible way. From each blood RNA sample, both TCR alpha and TCR beta chains were sequenced. The published analysis was carried out like this. A median of approximately 100,000 TCRs per sample was observed, with a range of about 20,000 to 690,600. V, J and CDR3 annotation of the TCR reads was carried out using the Decombinator software suite. For PS versus PT1 abundance plots, all samples were subsampled to the same number of TCRs (28,000). TCRs were defined as expanded if absent before sensitization and observed at least eight times at the 2-week time point. TCRdb cleaned the public reads at Q25 with fastp, built clones with MiXCR and kept in-frame beta chains. Here each entry gathers all rows of one CDR3 protein and keeps the most common genes and DNA. TCRdb, not the original authors, processed these V and J calls. The sample records about 30,000 distinct CDR3 sequences, almost 6% of which are singletons. In total, the top ten clones hold around 5% of the sample.

The time point label, read with the paper, signifies: patch test 3, about 24 weeks after DPC sensitization. The label giving this sample's treatment or condition can be read as: therapeutic diphenylcyclopropenone sensitization with weekly scalp DPC. At each patch-test visit, blood was drawn before the patch test was applied. To be eligible, patients had to be aged 18 to 70, diagnosed with alopecia and judged suitable for DPC therapy, while pregnant patients were excluded. Total RNA was isolated from unfractionated whole blood collected in Tempus Blood RNA tubes. Study-wide conclusions, independent of this receptor: DPC sensitization did not change how many TCRs were above 1 in 1000 frequency, and no evidence was found of alterations in global repertoire structure. The number of PT1 expanded TCRs positively correlated with patch test score, significant at thresholds 8, 16 and 32 but not 4. Expanded TCRs formed significantly more large CDR3 similarity clusters than pre-sensitization or healthy control sets, consistent with antigen-driven responses. Because every patient had alopecia, a presumed autoimmune disease, the patients' immune response might differ from that of healthy individuals. After repeated subsampling, the strength of the expansion versus patch-test correlation and the threshold at which it became significant changed.

The CDR3, cysteine through phenylalanine, is 15 amino acids long. Only the CDR3 DNA is retained, 45 bases long and in frame from the first base. The germline V gene encodes CDR1 DFQATT and CDR2 SNEGSKA (reference sequence). Trimming takes 3 bases off V and 5 bases off J; junction bases not matched to a gene: 8. This clonotype is classified as medium-sized (0.01 to 0.1%). Its target antigen remains unknown. No base-level quality is on record; no much larger clone is a single base apart. The sequencing used whole blood, collected in connection with sensitization to the hapten diphenylcyclopropenone (DPC). This clonotype originated in a man aged 25 to 45 with alopecia areata. Some clones in this sample may be carry-over from other donors' samples. This chain joins TRBV20-1 to TRBJ2-1; 9 bases in the junction line up with TRBD2. The CDR3 region reads CSASGAGGADNEQFF. The bases are TGCAGTGCTAGCGGTGCGGGAGGGGCAGACAATGAGCAGTTCTTC.